Below, 27 T cell receptor beta chains from the same sample are listed, as sequenced in a study of T cell responses to AZD1222 COVID-19 vaccine. TCRdb's table, derived via immunoSEQ multiplex PCR, lists solely in-frame clones and lacks some. In the table there are 100,000 to 130,000 clones, about nine tenths of which are singletons. The specimen comprised peripheral blood, sampled on day 0 of MenACWY control vaccination. The receptors originated from an adult in good health.

This clone was recorded only once. The chain combines TRBV7-9 with TRBJ2-1; D possibly corresponds to TRBD2 (5 bases). The CDR3 runs 13 residues. CDR1 and CDR2 from the germline V gene are SEHNR and FQNEAQ (reference sequence). The germline V and J ends were trimmed by 5 bases and 8 bases, with 13 bases remaining between them. The chain's CDR3 is CASSPPGLHEQFF. DNA of the CDR3: TGTGCCAGCAGCCCCCCCGGACTGCATGAGCAGTTCTTC. Combining the CDR3 with reference TRBV7-9 and TRBJ2-1 gives the whole variable domain DTGVSQNPRHKITKRGQNVTFRCDPISEHNRLYWYRQTLGQGPEFLTYFQNEAQLEKSRLLSDRFSAERPKGSFSTLEIQRTEQGDSAMYLCASSPPGLHEQFFGPGTRLTVL.

The V gene is TRBV7-9, the J gene TRBJ1-1, with 9 bases identical to TRBD1. Germline CDR1 SEHNR, CDR2 FQNEAQ (reference sequence). Trimming cost V 1 base and J 8 bases; bases outside gene matches: 8. The CDR3 has 15 residues. The CDR3 DNA follows: TGTGCCAGCAGCTTAGGGGGACCGGGACAGGGAGAAGCTTTCTTT. Translation gives CASSLGGPGQGEAFF. Filled out from reference TRBV7-9 and TRBJ1-1, the complete variable domain reads DTGVSQNPRHKITKRGQNVTFRCDPISEHNRLYWYRQTLGQGPEFLTYFQNEAQLEKSRLLSDRFSAERPKGSFSTLEIQRTEQGDSAMYLCASSLGGPGQGEAFFGQGTRLTVV.

The chain couples TRBV4-2 to TRBJ1-5; D possibly corresponds to TRBD1 (5 bases). The V and J ends lost 0 bases and 7 bases respectively, with 16 bases between them. CDR1 and CDR2 from the germline V gene are LGHNA and YNFKEQ. The CDR3 has 16 residues. The CDR3 reads CASSQEGQGGYQPQHF. The CDR3 DNA sequence: TGTGCCAGCAGCCAAGAGGGGCAGGGAGGGTACCAGCCCCAGCATTTT.

This clone showed up just a few times. The chain employs TRBV7-2 and TRBJ1-1; D may be TRBD1 (5 bases). The germline V gene has CDR1 SGHTA and CDR2 FQGNSA. The CDR3 loop spans 14 amino acids. Trimming took off 5 bases at V and 4 bases at J, with 14 bases between the two ends. CDR3 sequence reads: CASSNNPQGTEAFF. In nucleotides, the CDR3 is TGTGCCAGCAGCAATAACCCCCAGGGCACTGAAGCTTTCTTT.

This clone was detected once. The chain carries TRBV5-4 and TRBJ1-1; D not certain. This CDR3 contains 15 residues. V was shortened by 0 bases and J by 1 base, with 10 bases between the two germline ends. CDR1 is SGHNT, CDR2 YYREEE, per germline (reference sequence). The CDR3 coding sequence is TGTGCCAGCAGCTTGGCTGTTTCAGGGAACACTGAAGCTTTCTTT. Its translation is CASSLAVSGNTEAFF.

V gene TRBV6-2 or TRBV6-3 combines with J gene TRBJ2-7, with D unresolved. The CDR3 consists of 13 residues. CDR1 and CDR2 (germline): MNHEY, SVGEGT. V lost 2 bases, J lost 3 bases, and 8 bases lay in between. In DNA, the CDR3 is TGTGCCAGCAGTTACGATCAGAACTACGAGCAGTACTTC. This translates into CASSYDQNYEQYF.

The count of this clone is one. This chain uses TRBV11-3 with TRBJ2-5; perhaps TRBD1 as D (5 bases). The germline V gene encodes CDR1 SGHNT and CDR2 YENEEA. V lost 2 bases to trimming and J lost 4 bases, with 5 bases between them. There are 12 residues in the CDR3. This CDR3 reads CASSLQGETQYF. The CDR3, as DNA: TGTGCCAGCAGCTTACAGGGAGAGACCCAGTACTTC.

The chain recombines TRBV6-2 or TRBV6-3 with TRBJ1-5, with a tentative D call TRBD1 (5 bases). Trimming removed 3 bases at V and 7 bases at J, with 16 bases between. This CDR3 has 15 residues. The germline V gene has CDR1 MNHEY and CDR2 SVGEGT. The CDR3 DNA sequence: TGTGCCAGCAGTTATATATCAGGGTCGGACCAGCCCCAGCATTTT. This translates into CASSYISGSDQPQHF.

The chain uses TRBV3-1 (or the pseudogene TRBV3-2) and TRBJ2-7; D perhaps matches TRBD1 (5 bases). Between the trimmed V and J ends, which lost 0 bases and 2 bases, there was a span of 14 bases. Germline V gene sequence: CDR1 LGHDT, CDR2 YNNKEL (reference sequence). This CDR3 is built from 16 residues. CDR3 protein: CASSQEVVRAPYEQYF. In nucleotides, the CDR3 is TGTGCCAGCAGCCAAGAGGTGGTCAGGGCTCCCTACGAGCAGTACTTC.

The J gene is TRBJ2-7, the V gene TRBV10-3; TRBD1 matches at 8 bases. There are 13 residues in the CDR3. V shed 8 bases, J shed 0 bases, and the junction held 3 bases outside the gene matches. CDR1 and CDR2 from the germline V gene are ENHRY and SYGVKD. This CDR3 is CAIGDRGSYEQYF. DNA of the CDR3: TGTGCCATCGGAGACAGGGGCTCCTACGAGCAGTACTTC.

V is TRBV24-1 and J is TRBJ1-2, with unresolved D. Germline V gene sequence: CDR1 KGHDR, CDR2 SFDVKD. This CDR3 region has 13 residues. Trimming removed 3 bases at V and 6 bases at J, with 10 bases between. Written as DNA, the CDR3 is TGTGCCACCAGTGATCCCGGATGGCATGGCTACACCTTC. Translation: CATSDPGWHGYTF.

The chain recombines TRBV3-1 (or the pseudogene TRBV3-2) with TRBJ2-5, with TRBD1 as a possible D gene (5 bases). V was pared by 6 bases and J by 13 bases, with 21 bases between. CDR3 length: 13 amino acids. CDR1 and CDR2 from the germline V gene are LGHDT and YNNKEL (reference sequence). CDR3: CASSQGDTLRRYF. The CDR3 bases are TGTGCCAGCAGTCAGGGTGATACCTTAAGAAGGTACTTC.

The chain joins TRBV7-9 to TRBJ1-3; no definite D call. Trimming removed 3 bases at V and 5 bases at J, with 8 bases between. Germline V lookup: CDR1 SEHNR, CDR2 FQNEAQ (reference sequence). CDR3 size: 13 residues. CDR3 sequence (DNA): TGTGCCAGCAGCTTTGGGCATCGAAACACCATATATTTT. Amino acid sequence: CASSFGHRNTIYF.

The genes are TRBV4-3 and TRBJ2-2; D is uncertain. The CDR3 length is 16 residues. Trimming shortened V by 1 base and J by 4 bases, and 13 bases separated the two germline ends. Germline V gives CDR1 LGHNA, CDR2 YSLEER. The CDR3 loop is CASSQVWADFTGELFF. CDR3 DNA: TGCGCCAGCAGCCAAGTATGGGCAGATTTCACCGGGGAGCTGTTTTTT.

The genes are TRBV21-1 and TRBJ1-1; the DNA was not used to check the table's D call, TRBD1. TRBV21-1 is designated a pseudogene. The CDR3 is 14 residues long. Here the CDR3 reads CASRGPRPNTEAFF. In nucleotides, the CDR3 is TGTGCCAGCAGGGGGCCCCGCCCCAACACTGAAGCTTTCTTT.

The J gene is TRBJ1-5, the V gene TRBV20-1; D unclear. The V end was cut by 5 bases, the J end by 9 bases, with 8 bases between. The germline CDR1 and CDR2 sequences are DFQATT and SNEGSKA (reference sequence). The CDR3 consists of 10 residues. The CDR3 nucleotides read TGCAGTGCTGGTCTACGGCCCCAGCATTTT. It translates to CSAGLRPQHF.

The V call is TRBV5-1, the J call TRBJ1-2, with 7 bases matching TRBD1. The CDR3 sequence is 17 residues long. Germline V gene lookup returns CDR1 SGHRS and CDR2 YFSETQ. After removal of 0 bases from V and 4 bases from J, the junction contained 12 bases not matched to a gene. CDR3 DNA sequence: TGCGCCAGCAGCTTGGCCCCCGACAGGGCTTGGTCCTATGGCTACACCTTC. Its protein product is CASSLAPDRAWSYGYTF.

This chain links TRBV7-2 with TRBJ2-5; D may be TRBD1 (5 bases). The germline V gene has CDR1 SGHTA and CDR2 FQGNSA. Trimming left V 4 bases short and J 0 bases short, with 12 bases between. CDR3 length: 15 amino acids. The chain's CDR3 is CASSSPQGYQETQYF. Written as DNA, the CDR3 is TGTGCCAGCAGCTCGCCGCAGGGATACCAAGAGACCCAGTACTTC.

V gene TRBV27 combines with J gene TRBJ2-3; weak D call: TRBD2 (5 bases). Germline CDR1 reads MNHEY; CDR2 reads SMNVEV (reference sequence). The CDR3 is 17 residues long. The V end lost 5 bases, the J end lost 1 base, and 19 bases lay between the germline ends. For the CDR3, the DNA is TGTGCCAGCAGTCCCCTCCCGTTCGGGGTGGGCACAGATACGCAGTATTTT. Protein: CASSPLPFGVGTDTQYF.

V gene TRBV18 combines with J gene TRBJ2-2, with D hard to call. V shed 1 base and J shed 5 bases, with 8 bases lying between them. Per germline, CDR1 KGHSH and CDR2 LQKENI. The CDR3 consists of 14 residues. The DNA of the CDR3 is TGTGCCAGCTCACCACGCAAGGATACCGGGGAGCTGTTTTTT. Amino acids: CASSPRKDTGELFF.

The CDR3 region has the DNA TGCGCCAGCAGCTTGGACGGACACTATGGCTACACCTTC. It encodes CASSLDGHYGYTF. This chain links TRBV5-1 with TRBJ1-2, with D uncertain. Trimming removed 0 bases from V and 3 bases from J, with 6 bases in between. Germline V gene data show CDR1 as SGHRS and CDR2 as YFSETQ. The CDR3 has 13 amino acids.

About this clone: At one boundary the junction diverges from the germline segment, which might be a read error. J is TRBJ1-5 and V is TRBV6-5, with 7 bases aligning to TRBD1. There are 13 residues in the CDR3. Germline CDR1 is MNHEY and CDR2 is SVGAGI. CDR3 loop: CASRRTGSIPRHF. CDR3 sequence (DNA): TGTGCCAGCAGAAGGACAGGATCGATTCCCCGGCATTTT.

The rearrangement uses TRBV21-1 and TRBJ1-4; the table gives TRBD1 as D, unverified against the DNA. TRBV21-1 is a listed pseudogene. There are 22 residues in the CDR3. The CDR3 bases are TGTGCCAGCAGCAAAAAAAAATCGAGGACAGGGGCCTGTCACTCAACTAATGAAAAACTGTTTTTT. Protein sequence: CASSKKKSRTGACHSTNEKLFF.

J is TRBJ1-1 and V is TRBV15, with D uncertain. The CDR3 contains 13 residues. Trimming took off 7 bases at V and 5 bases at J, with 14 bases between the two ends. Germline CDR1 LNHNV, CDR2 YYDKDF (reference sequence). In DNA form, the CDR3 reads TGTGCCACCAAGAGAGAATGGGCTACTGAAGCTTTCTTT. Residues: CATKREWATEAFF.

The chain recombines TRBV6-4 with TRBJ2-3; D is perhaps TRBD1 (7 bases). Per germline, CDR1 MRHNA and CDR2 SNTAGT. The CDR3 is made up of 15 amino acids. Deletions cut 2 bases from V and 5 bases from J, with 14 bases between. The CDR3 nucleotides are TGTGCCAGCAGTGACCAGGGGGACTTCTTAGATACGCAGTATTTT. This encodes CASSDQGDFLDTQYF.

V usage is TRBV3-1 (or the pseudogene TRBV3-2) and J usage is TRBJ2-1, with D hard to call. Deletions cut 0 bases from V and 4 bases from J, with 10 bases between. Germline CDR1 and CDR2: LGHDT and YNNKEL (reference sequence). The CDR3 covers 15 residues. Written as DNA, the CDR3 is TGTGCCAGCAGCCAAGATGTGTCGGGTTACAATGAGCAGTTCTTC. This codes for CASSQDVSGYNEQFF.

The sample holds one count of this clone. The chain carries TRBV9 and TRBJ1-1, with D uncertain. Germline loops: CDR1 SGDLS, CDR2 YYNGEE. This CDR3 comprises 14 residues. Trimming shortened V by 0 bases and J by 1 base, and 7 bases separated the two germline ends. This CDR3 is CASSVGWGNTEAFF. The CDR3 nucleotides are TGTGCCAGCAGCGTAGGGTGGGGGAACACTGAAGCTTTCTTT.